The clone carrying this T cell receptor (beta chain) appeared many times. Its antigen is unknown. This sample stems from a study of post-analysis software for immune sequencing data. Study at large: Both relapsing-remitting and secondary progressive multiple sclerosis featured among the disease courses, as did progressive-relapsing multiple sclerosis. Study conclusions and caveats: Controls significantly exceeded multiple sclerosis patients in normalized Chao1 diversity. In patients, TRBV5-6, TRBV5-1 and TRBV20-1 belonged to five TRBV segments found more frequently than in controls.

Libraries were made from TCR beta cDNA, and they carried unique molecular identifiers. One entry per CDR3 protein, called by TCRdb with MiXCR from the PCR reads. The sample consists of hundreds of thousands of distinct CDR3 sequences, 30% of them appearing once. Looked up from germline, CDR1 is MGHRA and CDR2 is YSYEKL. The CDR3 extends over 13 amino acids. V was clipped by 4 bases and J by 3 bases, with 10 bases between them. The rearrangement uses TRBV4-1 and TRBJ2-7, with D maybe TRBD2 (5 bases). The specimen was blood. This receptor was obtained from a girl aged 10 to 17 with multiple sclerosis. This CDR3 reads CASSRGLSYEQYF. CDR3 nucleotide sequence: TGCGCCAGCAGCCGCGGACTGAGCTACGAGCAGTACTTC.